The clone carrying this TCR beta chain was seen more than once but under ten times. With 60 Vbeta and 13 Jbeta primers, the PCR was carried out. Clones were read by immunoSEQ multiplex PCR, and TCRdb kept only the in-frame ones, dropping some. This table holds 130,000 to 150,000 clones, around 84% found once. This sample was taken from a study of cytomegalovirus exposure and HLA in healthy donors. Trimming removed 7 bases at V and 7 bases at J, with 14 bases between. From germline, CDR1 is SGHVS and CDR2 FQNEAQ. CDR3 length equals 13 residues. The receptor's source is a man in his forties or fifties in good health and CMV-seropositive. V and J are TRBV7-8 and TRBJ2-1; D not resolved. The sample comprised PBMCs. DNA for the CDR3: TGTGCCAGCACCACGGTCCCGCCGAATGAGCAGTTCTTC. Translating gives CASTTVPPNEQFF.